These 18 T cell receptor beta chains came from one sample sequenced in a study of cytomegalovirus exposure and HLA in healthy donors. The PCR ran on 60 Vbeta and 13 Jbeta primers. Clones were read by immunoSEQ multiplex PCR, and TCRdb kept only the in-frame ones, dropping some. The sample lists approximately 150,000 clones, roughly three quarters seen once, with 3.5% to 5% in the top ten. Sequenced: PBMCs. The source is a man in his sixties in good health and CMV-seronegative.

This sequence joins TRBV27 and TRBJ2-3; the match to TRBD2 covers 9 bases. Germline CDR1 MNHEY, CDR2 SMNVEV (reference sequence). The CDR3 loop spans 16 amino acids. V was pared by 4 bases and J by 5 bases, with 10 bases of the junction left unmatched. DNA for the CDR3: TGTGCCAGCAGTTCTCTAGCGGGACGGGGTGTAGATACGCAGTATTTT. Translated, it gives CASSSLAGRGVDTQYF.

The rearrangement uses TRBV30 and TRBJ2-1; TRBD2 aligns across 8 bases. Germline CDR1 is GTSNPN and CDR2 is SVGIG (reference sequence). The V and J ends lost 3 bases and 12 bases, in that order; junction bases with no gene match: 16. The CDR3 covers 15 residues. The CDR3 region has the DNA TGTGCCTGGAGGGGGACTAGTAAGTGGGGAGGTACGCAGTTCTTC. Residues: CAWRGTSKWGGTQFF. The whole variable domain, remainder taken from reference TRBV30 and TRBJ2-1, is SQTIHQWPATLVQPVGSPLSLECTVEGTSNPNLYWYRQAAGRGLQLLFYSVGIGQISSEVPQNLSASRPQDRQFILSSKKLLLSDSGFYLCAWRGTSKWGGTQFFGPGTRLTVL.

This clone was seen more than once but under ten times. The chain couples TRBV5-1 to TRBJ2-3; 7 bases are shared with TRBD1. The CDR3 length is 16 residues. Germline trimming cut 0 bases from V and 4 bases from J; bases unmatched to any gene: 8. The V gene's germline CDR1 is SGHRS and CDR2 YFSETQ. Here the CDR3 DNA reads TGCGCCAGCAGCTTGGGAGGACAGGATTCTCCAGATACGCAGTATTTT. This codes for CASSLGGQDSPDTQYF.

This sequence joins TRBV9 and TRBJ2-7; D possibly corresponds to TRBD1 (5 bases). V was shortened by 3 bases and J by 0 bases, with 13 bases between the two germline ends. CDR1 is SGDLS, CDR2 YYNGEE, per germline. The CDR3 covers 15 residues. In DNA form, the CDR3 reads TGTGCCAGCAGCGCCCCAACAGGTAACTCCTACGAGCAGTACTTC. Its translation: CASSAPTGNSYEQYF.

This chain uses TRBV28 with TRBJ1-1, with TRBD1 matching over 8 bases. The CDR3 is 11 residues long. The germline CDR1 and CDR2 sequences are MDHEN and SYDVKM. V lost 7 bases, J lost 11 bases, and 6 bases stayed unmatched. In DNA, the CDR3 is TGTGCCAGCAATGACAGGGGCGAGGCTTTCTTT. Its protein is CASNDRGEAFF. The full variable domain, its missing parts supplied by reference TRBV28 and TRBJ1-1, is DVKVTQSSRYLVKRTGEKVFLECVQDMDHENMFWYRQDPGLGLRLIYFSYDVKMKEKGDIPEGYSVSREKKERFSLILESASTNQTSMYLCASNDRGEAFFGQGTRLTVV.

The rearrangement joins TRBV28 to TRBJ2-5; the D gene is possibly TRBD2 (7 bases). Germline V gene sequence: CDR1 MDHEN, CDR2 SYDVKM. Trimming stripped 6 bases from V and 5 bases from J, with 10 bases between. CDR3 length equals 12 residues. For the CDR3, the DNA is TGTGCCAGCAGAAGGGGGGGGGAGACCCAGTACTTC. It is translated as CASRRGGETQYF.

The rearrangement joins TRBV11-3 to TRBJ2-5; TRBD1 matches 7 bases. The assigned J gene may be wrong: the sequence end matches TRBJ2-7 better. Germline V lookup: CDR1 SGHNT, CDR2 YENEEA. CDR3 size: 13 residues. CDR3 loop: CASSPGGQYEQYF. For the CDR3, the DNA is TGTGCCAGCAGCCCAGGGGGTCAGTACGAGCAGTACTTC.

This chain uses TRBV4-2 with TRBJ1-5; TRBD1 agrees at 9 bases. In germline, CDR1 is LGHNA, CDR2 YNFKEQ. The CDR3 totals 15 residues. V was pared by 5 bases and J by 5 bases, with 7 bases of the junction left unmatched. The CDR3, as DNA: TGTGCCAGCAGCTCTCGGACAGGGGCGGATCAGCCCCAGCATTTT. This sequence encodes CASSSRTGADQPQHF.

The V call is TRBV9, the J call TRBJ1-6; TRBD1 agrees at 9 bases. CDR3 length equals 16 residues. Germline trimming cut 4 bases from V and 4 bases from J; bases unmatched to any gene: 6. Germline V lookup: CDR1 SGDLS, CDR2 YYNGEE. CDR3: CASSPRTGEYNSPLHF. Here the CDR3 DNA reads TGTGCCAGCAGCCCCCGGACAGGGGAGTATAATTCACCCCTCCACTTT.

The count of this clone is one. This rearrangement joins TRBV4-1 to TRBJ1-3; TRBD1 matches at 8 bases. The CDR3 runs to 15 residues. Germline V lookup: CDR1 MGHRA, CDR2 YSYEKL. The trim removed 1 base at V and 6 bases at J, leaving 5 bases unmatched. The DNA for the CDR3 is TGCGCCAGCAGCCAAGCCGACAGGGGACTAAACACCATATATTTT. It is translated as CASSQADRGLNTIYF.

V usage is TRBV7-2 and J usage is TRBJ2-1, with TRBD2 matching 8 bases. CDR3 length: 15 residues. The V segment lost 5 bases and the J segment 6 bases; nucleotides outside the gene matches: 9. Germline V gene lookup returns CDR1 SGHTA and CDR2 FQGNSA. DNA of the CDR3: TGTGCCAGCAGCCGGAGCGGGAGAGGTGGCAATGAGCAGTTCTTC. It is translated as CASSRSGRGGNEQFF.

This chain links TRBV19 with TRBJ2-4, with TRBD2 identical over 7 bases. The length of the CDR3 is 15 residues. The germline V gene has CDR1 LNHDA and CDR2 SQIVND (reference sequence). J was trimmed by 0 bases and V by 5 bases; bases with no gene match: 4. The CDR3 DNA reads as TGTGCCAGTAGTCGGAGCGGGACAGCCAAAAACATTCAGTACTTC. It translates to CASSRSGTAKNIQYF.

This clone was detected a few times. The chain joins TRBV27 to TRBJ2-1; 12 positions match TRBD2. Per the germline V gene, CDR1 is MNHEY and CDR2 is SMNVEV (reference sequence). The CDR3 consists of 16 residues. V was pared by 3 bases and J by 0 bases, with 0 bases of the junction left unmatched. The CDR3 nucleotides read TGTGCCAGCAGTTTGACTAGCGGGAGCTCCTACAATGAGCAGTTCTTC. Protein product: CASSLTSGSSYNEQFF.

The CDR3 DNA reads as TGTGCCAGCAGCCCCCGGACTAGCGGCTATACAGATACGCAGTATTTT. Its translation is CASSPRTSGYTDTQYF. The V call is TRBV7-9, the J call TRBJ2-3, with TRBD2 identical over 10 bases. CDR3 length: 16 amino acids. Germline CDR1 is SEHNR and CDR2 is FQNEAQ (reference sequence). The J segment lost 3 bases and the V segment lost 5 bases, leaving 8 bases of the junction unmatched.

J is TRBJ2-5 and V is TRBV6-1; D ambiguous. V was clipped by 3 bases and J by 2 bases, with 7 bases between them. Germline values: CDR1 MNHNS, CDR2 SASEGT. The CDR3 sequence is 13 residues long. CDR3 residues: CASSEVEQETQYF. The CDR3 DNA sequence: TGTGCCAGCAGTGAGGTTGAGCAAGAGACCCAGTACTTC.

This chain uses TRBV5-6 with TRBJ1-2; D not certain. Germline V CDR1 and CDR2: SGHDT, YYEEEE. The CDR3 totals 14 residues. V lost 4 bases and J lost 3, with 13 bases in between. As DNA, the CDR3 is TGTGCCAGCAGCCGCCTCGGGGTGGACTATGGCTACACCTTC. It translates to CASSRLGVDYGYTF.

A few counts support this clone. This sequence joins TRBV7-3 and TRBJ2-1, with 8 nucleotides matching TRBD2. Germline V gene data show CDR1 as SGHTA and CDR2 as FQGTGA. V dropped 2 bases and J dropped 6; count of bases not matched to a gene: 12. The CDR3 is 17 residues long. The CDR3 is CASSLPLGLAVINEQFF. As DNA, the CDR3 is TGTGCCAGCAGCTTACCCCTCGGACTAGCTGTGATCAATGAGCAGTTCTTC.

This chain joins TRBV5-4 and TRBJ2-1, with 11 bases matching TRBD2. Trimming removed 3 bases from V and 6 bases from J; junction bases left unmatched: 5. The CDR3 contains 15 residues. Looked up from germline, CDR1 is SGHNT and CDR2 is YYREEE (reference sequence). CDR3 residues: CASSSALAGGNEQFF. The CDR3 DNA is TGTGCCAGCAGCTCAGCCCTAGCGGGGGGCAATGAGCAGTTCTTC.